This T cell receptor (beta chain) was profiled in a study of blood T cell repertoires in COVID-19 (dated by TCRdb to the early 2020s). With respect to the entire study: Samples covering the acute and convalescent phases of COVID-19 were provided by collaborators in the United States, Italy and Spain. The material from the prospective study consisted of cDNA or gDNA derived from T cells, B-cell-depleted T cells, or PBMCs. The dataset comprised deeply sampled blood TCRbeta repertoires from subjects exposed to, actively infected with, or recovered from COVID-19. The repertoires were made available in a free public database intended to serve as a resource for research on the immune response to SARS-CoV-2. The samples were drawn from the first 160 participants of the ongoing ImmuneRACE study and from under 1,500 subjects provided by 6 global collaborators. Sample metadata almost always included a de-identified subject ID, COVID-19 status, age in years and sex. Where HLA class I and class II types were available, the types were taken from metadata supplied by the sample provider, not from assay-based typing.

The immunoSEQ Assay, a bias-controlled multiplex PCR, was used to amplify TCRbeta CDR3 regions from genomic DNA. Per the original workflow: The number of nucleated cells in each sample was estimated from the amplification of reference gene primers within the assay. Sequence reads were collapsed and filtered to measure the absolute abundance of every unique TCRbeta CDR3 rearrangement. For each sample, productive Simpson clonality was calculated as the square root of Simpson's diversity index over productive rearrangements. TCRdb took this table from immuneACCESS and kept in-frame rearrangements with V and J called. Such tables lack part of the clones; where checked against another copy, unresolved V genes explain under half of the gap, and the rest is unexplained. V and J calls plus clone size are reproduced from that table; the DNA served to infer D and trimming. Here the sample has more than 85,000 clones; around 90% occur a single time. 4% to 5.5% of the sample is held by the ten biggest clonotypes.

Here is what the overall study found, with its caveats: Clinical and demographic metadata were provided uncurated, with the amount varying by source and participant.

Whole blood was collected in K2EDTA tubes by collaborating institutions according to the institutions' own protocols. For TCRbeta analysis, collaborators shipped samples in one of three forms: frozen whole blood, isolated PBMCs, or DNA extracted from either of those sample types. Remarks on this clone: Its binding antigen is unknown. No much larger clonotype is one base removed from it; base qualities were not supplied.

Trimming removed 0 bases from V and 8 bases from J; the gene matches leave 4 bases unexplained. The CDR3 spans 15 residues, from the cysteine through the phenylalanine. Only CDR3 DNA is held: 45 bases, read in frame from base 1. The germline V gene (reference sequence) specifies LGHDT as CDR1 and YNNKEL as CDR2. The receptor was derived from a man between 65 and 85 years old with acute or convalescent COVID-19. The sample was peripheral blood. The chain was built from TRBV3-1 (or the pseudogene TRBV3-2) and TRBJ1-6, with TRBD1 identical over 7 junction bases. The CDR3 here reads CASSQDGTADSPLHF. The DNA sequence is TGTGCCAGCAGCCAAGACGGGACAGCAGATTCACCCCTCCACTTT.